This TCR beta chain derives from a study of T cell changes during pregnancy in multiple sclerosis. The CDR3 is 13 amino acids. Per the germline V gene, CDR1 is MDHEN and CDR2 is SYDVKM. Trimming took off 4 bases at V and 2 bases at J, with 9 bases between the two ends. Method: immunoSEQ multiplex PCR; TCRdb's copy keeps in-frame clones and lacks some. The table includes some 40,000 clones, 90% to 95% detected once. The receptor was isolated from a female donor in good health, enrolled as a control in a pregnancy study. This specimen consisted of CD4+ T cells from peripheral blood mononuclear cells, obtained in the third trimester of pregnancy. The chain combines TRBV28 with TRBJ2-7, with D perhaps TRBD1 (5 bases). CDR3 nucleotides: TGTGCCAGCAGTTCGACAGCGACCTACGAGCAGTACTTC. Its translation: CASSSTATYEQYF.